This is a list of T cell receptor beta chains from one sample in a study of response to subunit inactivated influenza vaccine. Each CDR3 protein gets one entry after TCRdb re-called the RT-PCR reads with MiXCR. The data contain fewer than 750,000 distinct CDR3 sequences, about 14% of them singletons. The source material was PBMCs from blood, sampled 11 to 12 days after vaccination. The receptors were gathered from a man aged 45-65 years who received an inactivated influenza vaccine. The conserved cysteine and the conserved F or W are not part of the CDR3 here. Each record gives: V gene, J gene, CDR3 protein.

>TRBV12-3/TRBV12-4|TRBJ2-3
ASSGRGGLGDTQY
>TRBV20-1|TRBJ2-3
SARSRRTDTQY
>TRBV19|TRBJ2-3
ASSMTGGLYLHSTDTQY
>TRBV25-1|TRBJ2-6
ASSELGDSAYSGANVLT
>TRBV5-4|TRBJ2-3
ASSSRGAADTQY
>TRBV7-9|TRBJ1-1
ASSHQTVNTEAF
>TRBV7-9|TRBJ2-3
ASSWTGRTDMQY
>TRBV4-1|TRBJ1-6
ASSQGSARSNSPLH
>TRBV18|TRBJ2-3
ASSPKKAIETDTQY
>TRBV3-1|TRBJ2-2
ASSQSHTGELF
>TRBV5-1|TRBJ2-1
ASSLAEAAPRDEQF
>TRBV12-3/TRBV12-4|TRBJ1-5
ASSSDRSNQPQH
>TRBV28|TRBJ1-2
ASSTTGGSDYGYT
>TRBV20-1|TRBJ2-3
SARPRGIPSTDTQY
>TRBV29-1|TRBJ2-3
SIRENAADTQY
>TRBV5-1|TRBJ2-5
ASSMGRIQETQY
>TRBV5-1|TRBJ2-7
ASSLAGTGGSEQY
>TRBV11-2|TRBJ2-7
ASSLGLAGVYEQY
>TRBV15|TRBJ2-3
ATRVAGGPDTQY
>TRBV10-3|TRBJ1-2
AILSREAEDGYT
>TRBV6-1|TRBJ2-5
ASRFAGEKTQY
>TRBV25-1|TRBJ2-5
ASSEFWSGGGETQY
>TRBV7-2|TRBJ2-5
ASSFQAGQETQY
>TRBV7-2|TRBJ2-2
ASSLWDSRLGELF
>TRBV20-1|TRBJ2-3
SARDPTGGAGVTQY
>TRBV20-1|TRBJ2-1
SARALGGNVYNEQF
>TRBV5-1|TRBJ2-7
ASSLTTGTSGTYEQY
>TRBV12-3/TRBV12-4|TRBJ1-5
ASRAMGSKGQPQH
>TRBV10-3|TRBJ2-3
AISKTSGGADTQY
>TRBV20-1|TRBJ2-1
SGTTSAYNEQF
>TRBV29-1|TRBJ2-7
SARGGGEQY
>TRBV12-3/TRBV12-4|TRBJ2-3
ASRGGLSTDTQY
>TRBV11-2|TRBJ1-4
ASSLVFSGQGTAGEKLF
>TRBV30|TRBJ2-3
AWSGVAGADTQY
>TRBV7-2|TRBJ2-7
ASSLEPTVKLDEQY
>TRBV20-1|TRBJ2-1
SARRSSGPLFNEQF
>TRBV11-1|TRBJ2-1
ASSLAGTVNSSYNEQF
>TRBV6-2/TRBV6-3|TRBJ1-1
ASSYIPGQGYTEAF
>TRBV27|TRBJ2-7
ASSLSSEYEQY
>TRBV6-5|TRBJ2-7
ASSYSKGSEQY
>TRBV28|TRBJ1-1
ASSLKGMNTEAF
>TRBV4-1|TRBJ2-1
ASSQVNLAGGGNEQF